The 12 T cell receptor beta chains in this list originate from one sample, sequenced in a study of T cell responses to AZD1222 COVID-19 vaccine. Libraries were prepared by immunoSEQ multiplex PCR; TCRdb keeps only in-frame clonotypes and omits some of them. This table holds about 120,000 clones, approximately 92% found once. Sequencing used peripheral blood, obtained on day 0 of AZD1222 vaccination. The receptors were gathered from an adult in good health.

V is TRBV11-2 and J is TRBJ1-1, with TRBD1 as a possible D gene (6 bases). Germline CDR1 reads SGHAT; CDR2 reads FQNNGV. The CDR3 has 16 residues. Between the trimmed V and J ends, which lost 0 bases and 1 base, there was a span of 12 bases. The CDR3 DNA follows: TGTGCCAGCAGCTTAGAGGCAAGGGGGAGGAACACTGAAGCTTTCTTT. It codes for CASSLEARGRNTEAFF.

This chain connects TRBV27 to TRBJ2-7; D is possibly TRBD1 or TRBD2 (6 bases each). V lost 7 bases to trimming and J lost 3 bases, with 16 bases between them. This CDR3 is built from 14 residues. CDR1 and CDR2 from the germline V gene are MNHEY and SMNVEV (reference sequence). This chain's CDR3 is CASMVAAGHYEQYF. CDR3 DNA: TGTGCCAGCATGGTTGCTGCGGGACACTACGAGCAGTACTTC.

V is TRBV27 and J is TRBJ2-7, with D possibly being TRBD2 (6 bases). Germline-derived CDR1 and CDR2 are MNHEY and SMNVEV (reference sequence). V lost 1 base to trimming and J lost 2 bases, with 15 bases between them. This CDR3 is built from 16 residues. The CDR3 bases are TGTGCCAGCAGTTTATTAGGCGGGACCCAAACCTACGAGCAGTACTTC. Encoded protein: CASSLLGGTQTYEQYF.

The chain recombines TRBV2 with TRBJ2-5; 8 bases line up with TRBD2. The trim removed 6 bases at V and 12 bases at J, leaving 15 bases unmatched. Per germline, CDR1 SNHLY and CDR2 FYNNEI. This CDR3 region has 14 residues. The DNA for the CDR3 is TGTGCCAGCAGGCTTAGCGGGGCCACGGGGATCGAGTACTTC. Translated: CASRLSGATGIEYF.

CDR3 in amino acids: CASSYGHYEQYF. For the CDR3, the DNA is TGTGCCAGCAGTTACGGCCACTACGAGCAGTACTTC. J is TRBJ2-7 and V is TRBV6-2 or TRBV6-3; D uncertain. Germline values: CDR1 MNHEY, CDR2 SVGEGT. CDR3 length equals 12 residues. V lost 2 bases and J lost 3, with 5 bases in between.

The chain is built from TRBV19 and TRBJ2-1; 14 nucleotides match TRBD2. The trim removed 9 bases at V and 12 bases at J, leaving 10 bases unmatched. Germline-derived CDR1 and CDR2 are LNHDA and SQIVND (reference sequence). The CDR3 runs to 14 residues. The CDR3 is CASGLAGGEGVQFF. Here the CDR3 DNA reads TGTGCCAGCGGACTAGCGGGAGGAGAAGGAGTGCAGTTCTTC.

This clone was counted between two and nine times. The chain carries TRBV11-2 and TRBJ2-7; D not certain. CDR1 and CDR2 from the germline V gene are SGHAT and FQNNGV. The length of the CDR3 is 14 residues. Trimming cost V 6 bases and J 0 bases, with 12 bases left between them. The chain's CDR3 is CASRIKASSYEQYF. In DNA form, the CDR3 reads TGTGCCAGCAGGATTAAAGCGAGCTCCTACGAGCAGTACTTC.

The chain recombines TRBV10-3 with TRBJ1-2; 7 bases match TRBD1. Germline V CDR1 and CDR2: ENHRY, SYGVKD. After removal of 9 bases from V and 4 bases from J, the junction contained 8 bases not matched to a gene. There are 13 residues in the CDR3. The CDR3 bases are TGTGCCATAGGGATCGGGACAGCCTATGGCTACACCTTC. It yields the protein CAIGIGTAYGYTF.

V gene TRBV9 combines with J gene TRBJ2-2, with D tentatively TRBD2 (6 bases). CDR1 is SGDLS and CDR2 is YYNGEE in the germline V gene. The length of the CDR3 is 15 residues. Trimming pared 4 bases from V and 0 bases from J, leaving 10 bases between. CDR3 DNA sequence: TGTGCCAGCAGCTATAGCGGAGCGAACACCGGGGAGCTGTTTTTT. Translated, it gives CASSYSGANTGELFF.

The CDR3 nucleotides read TGTGCCAGCAGTCTGACATCGAACACTGAAGCTTTCTTT. Translation gives CASSLTSNTEAFF. The chain recombines TRBV12-3 or TRBV12-4 with TRBJ1-1, with unresolved D. CDR3 length equals 13 residues. V was cut by 5 bases and J by 1 base, with 8 bases left in between.

The chain recombines TRBV27 with TRBJ2-7; 8 positions agree with TRBD2. CDR3 length equals 15 residues. Germline values: CDR1 MNHEY, CDR2 SMNVEV (reference sequence). V lost 5 bases to trimming and J lost 3 bases; unmatched junction nucleotides: 9. The CDR3 loop is CASSVSGKGFYEQYF. The DNA for the CDR3 is TGTGCCAGCAGTGTTAGCGGGAAGGGCTTCTACGAGCAGTACTTC.

This chain links TRBV29-1 with TRBJ1-2; D remains ambiguous. The CDR3 loop spans 12 amino acids. With 4 bases removed from V and 8 bases from J, the gap between germline ends came to 14 bases. The germline V gene encodes CDR1 SQVTM and CDR2 ANQGSEA. In nucleotides, the CDR3 is TGCAGCGTTGGAAGTCCAGCGGTAGGCTACACCTTC. This sequence encodes CSVGSPAVGYTF.